This T cell receptor (beta chain) was recorded in a study of siplizumab effects on memory and regulatory T cells. General study findings and limits: Siplizumab gave mappable alloreactive CD4+ clones an average Treg-derived fraction of 68.8%, against roughly 30% in controls. The study found naive T cells seemingly more diverse than memory cells and seemingly major alloresponse contributors. Of the proliferating CD4+ or CD8+ clones, roughly 75-97% lacked a naive or memory phenotype that could be assigned.

Sequencing used immunoSEQ multiplex PCR; TCRdb keeps in-frame clones, though not all of them. The table has more than 85,000 clones, 94% seen once; the top ten hold roughly 0.62%. This clone was found once. Its antigen is unidentified. The CDR3 runs 15 residues. After removal of 2 bases from V and 4 bases from J, the junction contained 2 bases not matched to a gene. The germline CDR1 and CDR2 sequences are KGHSH and LQKENI. The V and J genes are TRBV18 and TRBJ1-1; 12 bases match TRBD1. Sequenced material: Tregs sorted from blood. The TCR comes from a human donor in good health. In DNA, the CDR3 is TGTGCCAGCTCACCAGGGACAGGGGGCATCACTGAAGCTTTCTTT. Translation gives CASSPGTGGITEAFF.